Sequencing of this TCR beta chain was carried out in a study of PD-1 blockade in classical Hodgkin lymphoma. Whole-study context: Administration of nivolumab to patients was at 3 mg/kg intravenously every 2 weeks.

The sample holds one count of this clone. The antigen is not known. Findings of the study overall: Newly diagnosed patients and complete responders had comparable diversity at baseline. Nivolumab initiation under 1 year post-ASCT meant exclusion. By C4D1 there was a significant rise in CD4+ TCR diversity but not in CD8+ TCR diversity.

Sequencing was performed with immunoSEQ multiplex PCR; in TCRdb, only in-frame clones are kept and a portion is missing. The sample records some 30,000 clones, roughly 70% being singletons. All patients relapsed after autologous stem cell transplantation, and brentuximab vedotin exposure varied. Trimming at V came to 2 bases and at J to 8 bases, leaving 16 bases not matched to a gene. In germline, CDR1 is SGHTA, CDR2 FQGNSA. This CDR3 contains 18 residues. Sequences were derived from peripheral blood mononuclear cells (PBMCs), sampled before the second cycle of nivolumab. The TCR originated in a human donor with classical Hodgkin lymphoma. The V gene is TRBV7-2, the J gene TRBJ2-3, with 10 nucleotides matching TRBD2. Here the CDR3 reads CASSLKRTSGPPAATQYF. DNA for the CDR3: TGTGCCAGCAGCTTAAAGAGGACTAGCGGACCCCCCGCAGCTACGCAGTATTTT.